Below are 16 T cell receptor beta chains sequenced from a single sample in a study of blood T cell repertoires in COVID-19. Sequencing used immunoSEQ multiplex PCR; TCRdb keeps in-frame clones, though not all of them. The sample includes fewer than 450,000 clones, 80% to 95% seen only once; the top ten take about 0.6%. The sequenced sample was PBMCs or T cells enriched from blood (not recorded which). Receptors were obtained from a man aged 18 to 35 who had recovered from COVID-19.

J is TRBJ1-2 and V is TRBV5-1; D possibly corresponds to TRBD1 (6 bases). V was shortened by 0 bases and J by 4 bases, with 10 bases between the two germline ends. Germline V lookup: CDR1 SGHRS, CDR2 YFSETQ. The CDR3 is made up of 14 amino acids. The CDR3 loop reads CASSLEGEGYGYTF. The CDR3 nucleotides read TGCGCCAGCAGCTTGGAGGGGGAAGGCTATGGCTACACCTTC.

V is TRBV7-2 and J is TRBJ1-1, with no clear D. Germline loops: CDR1 SGHTA, CDR2 FQGNSA. The ends were cut back, 1 base at V and 0 bases at J, with 6 bases in the middle. CDR3 length: 14 residues. Written as DNA, the CDR3 is TGTGCCAGCAGCTTAGTCGGTGTGAACACTGAAGCTTTCTTT. The encoded protein is CASSLVGVNTEAFF.

The chain uses TRBV2 and TRBJ1-1; TRBD1 matches 7 bases. The CDR3 spans 13 residues. Germline values: CDR1 SNHLY, CDR2 FYNNEI. The J segment lost 6 bases and the V segment lost 5 bases, leaving 6 bases of the junction unmatched. The CDR3: CASSPQGSPEAFF. The DNA of the CDR3 is TGTGCCAGCAGTCCACAGGGGAGCCCTGAAGCTTTCTTT.

This clone has a single count. The chain uses TRBV3-1 (or the pseudogene TRBV3-2) and TRBJ1-1; D uncertain. CDR3 length equals 15 residues. V lost 0 bases and J 1 base, leaving 9 bases between the germline ends. The germline gives CDR1 LGHDT, CDR2 YNNKEL (reference sequence). The CDR3: CASSQDRRENTEAFF. CDR3 nucleotides: TGTGCCAGCAGCCAAGATCGACGGGAGAACACTGAAGCTTTCTTT.

This chain connects TRBV30 to TRBJ2-7; TRBD2 agrees at 7 bases. The CDR3 contains 14 residues. V lost 2 bases to trimming and J lost 2 bases; unmatched junction nucleotides: 6. Germline V gene lookup returns CDR1 GTSNPN and CDR2 SVGIG (reference sequence). The CDR3 nucleotides read TGTGCCTGGAGTTTCGCTAGCGGTACCTACGAGCAGTACTTC. Its protein product is CAWSFASGTYEQYF.

J is TRBJ1-3 and V is TRBV28; D gene unclear. With 3 bases removed from V and 0 bases from J, the gap between germline ends came to 9 bases. Germline CDR1 MDHEN, CDR2 SYDVKM. CDR3 length: 15 residues. The CDR3 bases are TGTGCCAGCAGTTTCGCGGGATCCTCTGGAAACACCATATATTTT. This sequence encodes CASSFAGSSGNTIYF.

The rearrangement joins TRBV5-6 to TRBJ2-7, with TRBD1 matching 7 bases. Germline values: CDR1 SGHDT, CDR2 YYEEEE. The V and J ends lost 5 bases and 9 bases, in that order; junction bases with no gene match: 17. CDR3 size: 15 residues. CDR3 bases: TGTGCCAGCAGACAACAGGGGCTAGAAAGGAGTCGGCAGTACTTC. This encodes CASRQQGLERSRQYF.

This clone appeared a single time. The chain has TRBV5-1 and TRBJ2-1; a possible D gene is TRBD2 (7 bases). The CDR3 spans 15 residues. Germline V lookup: CDR1 SGHRS, CDR2 YFSETQ. V was shortened by 1 base and J by 5 bases, with 13 bases between the two germline ends. The CDR3 DNA sequence: TGCGCCAGCAGCTTGTCGGGGGGCTTCAACAATGAGCAGTTCTTC. This sequence encodes CASSLSGGFNNEQFF.

The CDR3 loop reads CASSLQGDNSPLHF. The CDR3 region has the DNA TGCGCCAGCAGCTTACAGGGGGATAATTCACCCCTCCACTTT. V and J are TRBV5-1 and TRBJ1-6; 8 bases agree with TRBD1. This CDR3 is built from 14 residues. Germline values: CDR1 SGHRS, CDR2 YFSETQ. V was clipped by 2 bases and J by 5 bases; unmatched bases: 0.

This clone was detected once. The chain uses TRBV7-9 and TRBJ2-1; D might be TRBD1 (6 bases). This CDR3 spans 14 amino acids. Germline CDR1 and CDR2: SEHNR and FQNEAQ (reference sequence). The V and J ends lost 5 bases and 3 bases respectively, with 11 bases between them. DNA for the CDR3: TGTGCCAGCAGCGCCGGGACAAACTACAATGAGCAGTTCTTC. Its translation: CASSAGTNYNEQFF.

The chain recombines TRBV7-8 with TRBJ1-5; 8 nucleotides agree with TRBD1. The CDR3 has 15 amino acids. Trimming cost V 5 bases and J 7 bases; bases outside gene matches: 10. Germline V gene sequence: CDR1 SGHVS, CDR2 FQNEAQ. The CDR3 coding sequence is TGTGCCAGCAGCCCGCGGACAGGGTCGGAACAGCCCCAGCATTTT. Translating gives CASSPRTGSEQPQHF.

This clone was seen only once. The CDR3 protein is CASRAGTGAIYYSNQPQHF. As DNA, the CDR3 is TGTGCCAGCAGGGCCGGGACAGGGGCGATCTATTATAGCAATCAGCCCCAGCATTTT. V is TRBV21-1 and J is TRBJ1-5; the table gives TRBD1 as D, unverified against the DNA. TRBV21-1 is a listed pseudogene. The CDR3 is 19 amino acids.

The CDR3 DNA reads TGTGCCAGCAACTCGGGGAAGGAGACCCAGTACTTC. Translating gives CASNSGKETQYF. This chain links TRBV6-6 with TRBJ2-5; D may be TRBD2 (5 bases). The V gene lost 7 bases and the J gene lost 5 bases, with 11 bases spanning the gap. CDR1 is MNHNY and CDR2 is SVGAGI in the germline V gene (reference sequence). CDR3 size: 12 residues.

The chain links TRBV7-9 to TRBJ1-1, with D unresolved. The CDR3 covers 13 residues. The germline V gene has CDR1 SEHNR and CDR2 FQNEAQ (reference sequence). The ends were cut back, 2 bases at V and 1 base at J, with 5 bases in the middle. CDR3 bases: TGTGCCAGCAGCTTACAGGAGAACACTGAAGCTTTCTTT. It translates to CASSLQENTEAFF.

The chain carries TRBV4-1 and TRBJ2-7, with D tentatively TRBD1 (7 bases). V was cut by 1 base and J by 4 bases, with 11 bases left in between. The CDR3 totals 14 residues. CDR1 is MGHRA and CDR2 is YSYEKL in the germline V gene. The CDR3 loop is CASSQATGRYEQYF. The CDR3 DNA reads TGCGCCAGCAGCCAAGCGACAGGGAGGTACGAGCAGTACTTC.

V gene TRBV7-9 combines with J gene TRBJ1-2; 7 positions match TRBD1. Germline V gene sequence: CDR1 SEHNR, CDR2 FQNEAQ (reference sequence). Trimming took 5 bases from V and 4 from J; bases not matched to a gene: 19. This CDR3 spans 18 amino acids. CDR3 protein: CASSKPEAYRGSSYGYTF. Here the CDR3 DNA reads TGTGCCAGCAGCAAACCGGAAGCTTACAGGGGCTCTTCCTATGGCTACACCTTC.